The TCR beta chain described here comes from a study of blood T cell repertoires in COVID-19. Study information: The United States, Italy and Spain were the sources of the acute and convalescent COVID-19 samples. PBMCs, B-cell-depleted T cells, or T cells provided the cDNA or gDNA that made up the material.

Authors' data handling: Reference gene primer amplification yielded estimated nucleated cell counts. Using immunoSEQ multiplex PCR, the repertoire was profiled, and TCRdb retains in-frame clones only, with some absent. V and J calls and clone size are those listed in that table; D and trimming were worked out from the DNA. This repertoire shows about 96,000 clones, about 88% found once; its top ten account for 17%. The CDR3 is 10 amino acids. Germline CDR1 is DFQATT and CDR2 is SNEGSKA (reference sequence). V was cut by 0 bases and J by 12 bases, with 9 bases left in between. Sequenced material: peripheral blood. The chain recombines TRBV20-1 with TRBJ2-7; D remains unclear. The receptor was isolated from a woman in her sixties with acute or convalescent COVID-19. CDR3 region: CSARDLAVYF. The CDR3 DNA is TGCAGTGCTAGAGATCTGGCAGTGTACTTC.